This T cell receptor beta chain comes out of a study of CD8 T cells in ankylosing spondylitis. Findings and caveats of the study: There was a TCR beta motif, made of several highly homologous variants, that appeared characteristic of ankylosing spondylitis blood.

On this clonotype itself: The target antigen is unknown.

MiXCR, applied by TCRdb to the 5' RACE reads, yields one record per CDR3 protein. The sample lists 750,000 to 850,000 distinct CDR3 sequences, approximately 10% occurring once. The trim removed 6 bases at V and 3 bases at J, leaving 5 bases unmatched. The CDR3 runs 13 residues. Germline-derived CDR1 and CDR2 are SGHTA and FQGNSA. This sequence joins TRBV7-2 and TRBJ2-7; 7 nucleotides agree with TRBD2. The TCR sequence derives from a male donor with ankylosing spondylitis. The sample taken for sequencing was blood, either unsorted or a sorted T cell fraction (not recorded which). CDR3 DNA sequence: TGTGCCAGCAGGTCCGGGACTATCTACGAGCAGTACTTC. It translates to CASRSGTIYEQYF. Looking up the rest from reference TRBV7-2 and TRBJ2-7 gives the full variable domain: GAGVSQSPSNKVTEKGKDVELRCDPISGHTALYWYRQSLGQGLEFLIYFQGNSAPDKSGLPSDRFSAERTGGSVSTLTIQRTQQEDSAVYLCASRSGTIYEQYFGPGTRLTVT.